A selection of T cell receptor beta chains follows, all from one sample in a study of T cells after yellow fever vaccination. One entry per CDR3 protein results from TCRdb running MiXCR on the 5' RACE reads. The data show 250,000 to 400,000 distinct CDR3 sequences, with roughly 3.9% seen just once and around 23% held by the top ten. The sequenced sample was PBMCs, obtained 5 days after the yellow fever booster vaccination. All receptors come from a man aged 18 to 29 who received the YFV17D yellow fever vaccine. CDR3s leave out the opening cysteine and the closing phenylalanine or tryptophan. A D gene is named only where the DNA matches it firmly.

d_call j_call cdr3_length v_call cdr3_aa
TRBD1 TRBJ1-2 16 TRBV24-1 ATSDLTWTGGAVYGYT
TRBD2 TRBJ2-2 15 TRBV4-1 ASSQPRGGQFTGELF
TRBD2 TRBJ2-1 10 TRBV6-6 AGGRGGPEQF
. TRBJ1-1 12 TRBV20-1 SARDRQVNTEAF
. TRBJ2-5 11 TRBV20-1 SARDTRRETQY
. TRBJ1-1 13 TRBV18 ASSPQDGMNTEAF
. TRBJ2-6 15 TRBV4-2 ASSQDVGVSGANVLT
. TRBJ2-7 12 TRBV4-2 ASSEDPGANEQY
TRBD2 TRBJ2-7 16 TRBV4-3 ASSQVYGLAGHAYEQY
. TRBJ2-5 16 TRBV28 ASSSLISQGLHAETQY
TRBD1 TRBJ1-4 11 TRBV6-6 ASSYSNGQGLF
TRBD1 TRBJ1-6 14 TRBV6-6 ASSPDRGRYNSPLH
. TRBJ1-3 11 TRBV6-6 ASNSGPAGTIY
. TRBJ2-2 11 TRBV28 AGAGTNTGELF
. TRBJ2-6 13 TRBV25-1 ASSVGHSGANVLT